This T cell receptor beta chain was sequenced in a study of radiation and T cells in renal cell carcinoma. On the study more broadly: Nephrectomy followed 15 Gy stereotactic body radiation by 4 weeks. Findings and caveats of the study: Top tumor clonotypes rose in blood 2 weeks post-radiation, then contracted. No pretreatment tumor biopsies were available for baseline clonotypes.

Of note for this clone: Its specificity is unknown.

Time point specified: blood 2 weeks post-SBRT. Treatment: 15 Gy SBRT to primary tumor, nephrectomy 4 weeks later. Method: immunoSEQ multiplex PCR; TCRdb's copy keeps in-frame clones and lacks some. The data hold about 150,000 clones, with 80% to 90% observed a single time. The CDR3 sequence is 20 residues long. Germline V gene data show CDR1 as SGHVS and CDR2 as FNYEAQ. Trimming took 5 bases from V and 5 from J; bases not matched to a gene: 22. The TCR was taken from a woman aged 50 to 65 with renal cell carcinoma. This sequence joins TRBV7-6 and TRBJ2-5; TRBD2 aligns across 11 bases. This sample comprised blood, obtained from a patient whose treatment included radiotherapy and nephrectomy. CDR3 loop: CASSTPLYGASGGQLETQYF. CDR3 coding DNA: TGTGCCAGCAGCACGCCCCTCTATGGGGCTAGCGGGGGGCAGTTGGAGACCCAGTACTTC.